This TCR beta chain is from a study of vaccination effects on CD4 cells after COVID-19. The germline gives CDR1 SGHDT, CDR2 YYEEEE. This CDR3 comprises 15 residues. J was trimmed by 5 bases and V by 4 bases; bases with no gene match: 7. Clones were read by immunoSEQ multiplex PCR, and TCRdb kept only the in-frame ones, dropping some. Among over 65,000 clones listed, roughly 80% were seen once. A note on this clone: Its antigen is unknown.

Culture proceeded for roughly ten days, and CD4+ T cells were then isolated. This chain joins TRBV5-6 and TRBJ2-5; 11 nucleotides align to TRBD1. The clonotype comes from a human donor who received a COVID-19 vaccine. The specimen was CD4+ T cells from PBMCs cultured without peptide, collected before COVID-19 vaccination. CDR3 sequence reads: CASSKDRGLLETQYF. In DNA form, the CDR3 reads TGTGCCAGCAGCAAGGACAGGGGGCTTTTGGAGACCCAGTACTTC.